One sample yielded the 21 T cell receptor beta chains listed below, sequenced in a study of control samples from healthy donors and cancer patients. Sequencing used immunoSEQ multiplex PCR; TCRdb keeps in-frame clones, though not all of them. Altogether 110,000 or so clones are present, about 80% being singletons, with the ten largest covering approximately 6.7%. The specimen was blood. These receptors all stem from a man younger than 35 in good health.

V usage is TRBV6-5 and J usage is TRBJ2-1; no clear D. The CDR3 runs to 15 residues. Trimming removed 7 bases from V and 2 bases from J, with 15 bases in between. The V gene's germline CDR1 is MNHEY and CDR2 SVGAGI. The CDR3 bases are TGTGCCAGCACCTCACTCCGTTCACCCTACAATGAGCAGTTCTTC. The encoded protein is CASTSLRSPYNEQFF.

The V gene is TRBV4-2, the J gene TRBJ1-1; TRBD1 agrees at 7 bases. CDR1 is LGHNA and CDR2 is YNFKEQ in the germline V gene. Trimming took 0 bases from V and 7 from J; bases not matched to a gene: 5. This CDR3 is built from 14 residues. The CDR3 DNA is TGTGCCAGCAGCCAAGATAACAGGGGCCGTGAAGCTTTCTTT. Translated: CASSQDNRGREAFF.

The V gene is TRBV14, the J gene TRBJ2-3; D gene unclear. The ends were cut back, 0 bases at V and 5 bases at J, with 9 bases in the middle. This CDR3 has 14 amino acids. Germline V gene lookup returns CDR1 SGHDN and CDR2 FVKESK. As DNA, the CDR3 is TGTGCCAGCAGCCAAGACCCCTTGGTAGATACGCAGTATTTT. Amino acids: CASSQDPLVDTQYF.

This clone was counted only a few times. The chain employs TRBV7-6 and TRBJ2-3; D possibly corresponds to TRBD2 (7 bases). Germline-derived CDR1 and CDR2 are SGHVS and FNYEAQ. The CDR3 extends over 15 amino acids. V lost 1 base and J 4 bases, leaving 12 bases between the germline ends. The CDR3 is CASSLEGGGADTQYF. The CDR3 DNA reads TGTGCCAGCAGCTTAGAGGGCGGGGGCGCAGATACGCAGTATTTT.

The J gene is TRBJ2-1, the V gene TRBV4-1; either TRBD1 or TRBD2 may fit D (6 bases each). CDR3 length: 15 amino acids. Per the germline V gene, CDR1 is MGHRA and CDR2 is YSYEKL. V lost 0 bases, J lost 3 bases, and 9 bases lay in between. CDR3 protein: CASSQDGGVYNEQFF. The CDR3 DNA follows: TGCGCCAGCAGCCAAGACGGGGGCGTCTACAATGAGCAGTTCTTC.

The chain employs TRBV6-2 or TRBV6-3 and TRBJ1-2; no reliable D call. In germline, CDR1 is MNHEY, CDR2 SVGEGT. The V and J ends lost 4 bases and 5 bases respectively, with 11 bases between them. The CDR3 spans 13 residues. As DNA, the CDR3 is TGTGCCAGCAGTTTCGGACTTCGGTATGGCTACACCTTC. Protein: CASSFGLRYGYTF.

This chain uses TRBV10-2 with TRBJ2-2, with TRBD1 as a possible D gene (5 bases). The ends were cut back, 2 bases at V and 6 bases at J, with 16 bases in the middle. Germline V gene sequence: CDR1 WSHSY, CDR2 SAAADI. This CDR3 spans 16 amino acids. CDR3 residues: CASSEGQGRYSGELFF. In DNA, the CDR3 is TGCGCCAGCAGTGAGGGGCAGGGTAGATATTCCGGGGAGCTGTTTTTT.

V gene TRBV4-2 combines with J gene TRBJ2-3; 8 bases match TRBD2. Germline trimming cut 4 bases from V and 4 bases from J; bases unmatched to any gene: 7. Germline-derived CDR1 and CDR2 are LGHNA and YNFKEQ. The CDR3 length is 15 residues. The CDR3 sequence is CASSPRRGESDTQYF. CDR3 nucleotide sequence: TGTGCCAGCAGCCCCCGGCGGGGGGAATCAGATACGCAGTATTTT.

This chain joins TRBV11-2 and TRBJ1-1, with TRBD1 as a possible D gene (5 bases). This CDR3 region has 15 residues. V was trimmed by 1 base and J by 1 base, leaving 10 bases between them. Germline V gives CDR1 SGHAT, CDR2 FQNNGV. The CDR3 is CASSLVGQKNTEAFF. The CDR3, as DNA: TGTGCCAGCAGCTTAGTCGGACAAAAGAACACTGAAGCTTTCTTT.

The genes are TRBV5-1 and TRBJ1-4; tentatively, D is TRBD1 (5 bases). Between the trimmed V and J ends, which lost 0 bases and 8 bases, there was a span of 11 bases. Germline V gene sequence: CDR1 SGHRS, CDR2 YFSETQ. The CDR3 extends over 14 amino acids. The CDR3 spells CASSLAGANEKLFF. The CDR3 nucleotides are TGCGCCAGCAGCTTGGCCGGGGCGAACGAAAAACTGTTTTTT.

J is TRBJ2-1 and V is TRBV18; TRBD2 might be the D (6 bases). The CDR3 is 14 amino acids. From germline, CDR1 is KGHSH and CDR2 LQKENI. V was cut by 6 bases and J by 6 bases, with 15 bases left in between. CDR3 amino acids: CASSRGTSINEQFF. DNA for the CDR3: TGTGCCAGCTCCCGAGGGACTTCGATCAATGAGCAGTTCTTC.

In this sample, this clone turned up once. The chain links TRBV5-4 to TRBJ2-5; the D gene is possibly TRBD2 (7 bases). CDR1 is SGHNT, CDR2 YYREEE, per germline (reference sequence). V was trimmed by 4 bases and J by 5 bases, leaving 18 bases between them. The CDR3 covers 15 residues. This chain's CDR3 is CASSGGGTRSETQYF. The CDR3 DNA reads as TGTGCCAGCAGCGGGGGAGGGACACGGTCGGAGACCCAGTACTTC.

The chain couples TRBV27 to TRBJ1-1; tentative D call: TRBD1 (6 bases). The CDR3 has 15 residues. CDR1 is MNHEY and CDR2 is SMNVEV in the germline V gene (reference sequence). V was pared by 2 bases and J by 0 bases, with 10 bases between. The CDR3 DNA reads as TGTGCCAGCAGTTTACAAGGACAGATGAACACTGAAGCTTTCTTT. Residues: CASSLQGQMNTEAFF.

The chain has TRBV6-1 and TRBJ2-7, with D unresolved. The germline V and J ends were trimmed by 1 base and 3 bases, with 13 bases remaining between them. The CDR3 extends over 15 amino acids. Germline V lookup: CDR1 MNHNS, CDR2 SASEGT. The chain's CDR3 is CASSEVQKGDYEQYF. CDR3 bases: TGTGCCAGCAGTGAAGTACAGAAGGGTGACTACGAGCAGTACTTC.

The gene calls are TRBV5-6 and TRBJ2-2; D gene unclear. Trimming took off 0 bases at V and 2 bases at J, with 8 bases between the two ends. The V gene's germline CDR1 is SGHDT and CDR2 YYEEEE. This CDR3 is built from 15 residues. CDR3 nucleotides: TGTGCCAGCAGCTTGGCTCAAATTAACACCGGGGAGCTGTTTTTT. The encoded protein is CASSLAQINTGELFF.

This clone was observed many times. The chain recombines TRBV5-1 with TRBJ1-1; no reliable D call. V dropped 0 bases and J dropped 1 base, with 13 bases sitting between them. Germline lookup yields CDR1 SGHRS and CDR2 YFSETQ. This CDR3 comprises 16 residues. Here the CDR3 reads CASSLELVRPNTEAFF. Here the CDR3 DNA reads TGCGCCAGCAGCTTGGAACTTGTCAGACCGAACACTGAAGCTTTCTTT. Full variable domain (remainder filled in from reference TRBV5-1 and TRBJ1-1): KAGVTQTPRYLIKTRGQQVTLSCSPISGHRSVSWYQQTPGQGLQFLFEYFSETQRNKGNFPGRFSGRQFSNSRSEMNVSTLELGDSALYLCASSLELVRPNTEAFFGQGTRLTVV.

This chain uses TRBV28 with TRBJ2-2, with 8 positions matching TRBD1. The CDR3 runs 14 residues. Germline-derived CDR1 and CDR2 are MDHEN and SYDVKM. With V trimmed by 6 bases and J by 8 bases, 8 bases remained unmatched. As DNA, the CDR3 is TGTGCCAGCAGGAGCCAGGGGGCAGGTGGGGAGCTGTTTTTT. Residues: CASRSQGAGGELFF.

This rearrangement joins TRBV30 to TRBJ1-6; a possible D gene is TRBD1 (5 bases). The CDR3 is 13 amino acids. The V end lost 7 bases, the J end lost 3 bases, and 10 bases lay between the germline ends. Germline CDR1 is GTSNPN and CDR2 is SVGIG (reference sequence). The chain's CDR3 is CASDISYNSPLHF. The CDR3 DNA is TGTGCCTCGGACATAAGCTATAATTCACCCCTCCACTTT. Variable domain in full (rest from reference TRBV30 and TRBJ1-6): SQTIHQWPATLVQPVGSPLSLECTVEGTSNPNLYWYRQAAGRGLQLLFYSVGIGQISSEVPQNLSASRPQDRQFILSSKKLLLSDSGFYLCASDISYNSPLHFGNGTRLTVT.

Points on this clone: The same CDR3 can be traced to other DNA sequences in this sample. J is TRBJ1-1 and V is TRBV7-6, with D maybe TRBD1 (6 bases). Germline-derived CDR1 and CDR2 are SGHVS and FNYEAQ. This CDR3 contains 14 residues. V lost 5 bases and J 1 base, leaving 11 bases between the germline ends. The CDR3 coding sequence is TGTGCCAGCAGCCCGGGACATTCGAACACTGAAGCTTTCTTT. It yields the protein CASSPGHSNTEAFF. The variable domain in full, with the rest retrieved from reference TRBV7-6 and TRBJ1-1, is GAGVSQSPRYKVTKRGQDVALRCDPISGHVSLYWYRQALGQGPEFLTYFNYEAQQDKSGLPNDRFSAERPEGSISTLTIQRTEQRDSAMYRCASSPGHSNTEAFFGQGTRLTVV.

The rearrangement links TRBV19 to TRBJ2-2; the D gene is possibly TRBD1 (5 bases). The CDR3 is 15 residues long. Germline V lookup: CDR1 LNHDA, CDR2 SQIVND (reference sequence). Trimming took off 7 bases at V and 1 base at J, with 13 bases between the two ends. The DNA of the CDR3 is TGTGCCAGTATAGGGGCCACACTGAACACCGGGGAGCTGTTTTTT. Protein product: CASIGATLNTGELFF.

The gene calls are TRBV5-5 and TRBJ2-1; a weak D match, TRBD1 (6 bases). This CDR3 region has 14 residues. V was trimmed by 1 base and J by 1 base, leaving 6 bases between them. The V gene's germline CDR1 is SGHKS and CDR2 YYEKEE (reference sequence). The CDR3 coding sequence is TGTGCCAGCAGCTTGCAGGGGTCCTACAATGAGCAGTTCTTC. It encodes CASSLQGSYNEQFF.